This note documents a single TCR beta chain sequence. Antigen specificity is unknown. V lost 4 bases and J lost 5; bases outside the gene matches: 13. This CDR3 is built from 17 residues. Germline V gene sequence: CDR1 SGHRS, CDR2 YFSETQ. The sample belongs to a study of CD8 T cells in ankylosing spondylitis. Scientists made TCR beta libraries using quantitative 5'-RACE with molecular barcodes. TCRdb recomputed calls from the 5' RACE reads with MiXCR, one row per CDR3 protein. The table records fewer than 450,000 distinct CDR3 sequences, roughly 18% of them present only once. Overall study results and limits: Reactive arthritis synovial fluid and blood were previously reported to contain some motif variants. Several highly homologous variants formed a TCR beta motif that appeared characteristic of ankylosing spondylitis blood. Disease-linked clones were reportedly significantly enriched in matched ankylosing spondylitis synovial fluid.

The sequence came from a male donor with ankylosing spondylitis. Input material: blood, either unsorted or a sorted T cell fraction (not recorded which). V and J are TRBV5-1 and TRBJ2-2, with 8 bases identical to TRBD1. CDR3 sequence reads: CASSKAQGGERTGELFF. In nucleotides, the CDR3 is TGCGCCAGCAGCAAGGCACAGGGGGGAGAGAGAACCGGGGAGCTGTTTTTT.